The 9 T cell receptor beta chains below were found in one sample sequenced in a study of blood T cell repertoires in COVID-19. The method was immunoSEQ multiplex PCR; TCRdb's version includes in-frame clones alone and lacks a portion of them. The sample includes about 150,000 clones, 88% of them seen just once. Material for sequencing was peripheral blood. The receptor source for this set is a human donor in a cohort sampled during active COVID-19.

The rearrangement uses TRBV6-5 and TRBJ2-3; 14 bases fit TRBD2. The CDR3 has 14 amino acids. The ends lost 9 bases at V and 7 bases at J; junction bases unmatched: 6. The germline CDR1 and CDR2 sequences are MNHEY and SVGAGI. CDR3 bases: TGTGCCAGTTCGACTAGCGGGGGGGTACATACGCAGTATTTT. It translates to CASSTSGGVHTQYF.

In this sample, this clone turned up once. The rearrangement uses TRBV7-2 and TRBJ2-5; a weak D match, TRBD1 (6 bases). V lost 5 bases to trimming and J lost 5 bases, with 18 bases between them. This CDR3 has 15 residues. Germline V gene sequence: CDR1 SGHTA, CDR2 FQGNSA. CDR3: CASSVAIRGGETQYF. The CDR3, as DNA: TGTGCCAGCAGCGTTGCTATCAGGGGCGGGGAGACCCAGTACTTC.

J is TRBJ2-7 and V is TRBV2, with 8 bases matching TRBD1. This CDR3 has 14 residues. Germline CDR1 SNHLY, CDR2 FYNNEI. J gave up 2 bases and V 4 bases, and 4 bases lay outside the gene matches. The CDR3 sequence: CASSGTGSPYEQYF. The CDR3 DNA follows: TGTGCCAGCAGTGGGACAGGGTCTCCCTACGAGCAGTACTTC.

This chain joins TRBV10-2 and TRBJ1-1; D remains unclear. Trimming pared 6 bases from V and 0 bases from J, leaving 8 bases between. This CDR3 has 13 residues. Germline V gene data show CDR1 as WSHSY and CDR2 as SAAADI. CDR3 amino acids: CASRDTMNTEAFF. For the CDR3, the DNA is TGCGCCAGCAGGGATACTATGAACACTGAAGCTTTCTTT.

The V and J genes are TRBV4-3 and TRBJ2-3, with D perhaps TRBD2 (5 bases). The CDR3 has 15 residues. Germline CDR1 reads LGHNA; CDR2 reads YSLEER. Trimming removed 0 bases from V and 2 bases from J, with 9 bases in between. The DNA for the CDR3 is TGCGCCAGCAGCCAAGACGACTATTCCACAGATACGCAGTATTTT. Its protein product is CASSQDDYSTDTQYF.

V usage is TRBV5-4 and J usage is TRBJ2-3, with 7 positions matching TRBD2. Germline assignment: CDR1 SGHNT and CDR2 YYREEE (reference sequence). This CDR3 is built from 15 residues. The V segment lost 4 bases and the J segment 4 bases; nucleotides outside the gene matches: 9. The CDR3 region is CASSQTSLGPDTQYF. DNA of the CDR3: TGTGCCAGCAGCCAGACTAGCCTGGGACCAGATACGCAGTATTTT.

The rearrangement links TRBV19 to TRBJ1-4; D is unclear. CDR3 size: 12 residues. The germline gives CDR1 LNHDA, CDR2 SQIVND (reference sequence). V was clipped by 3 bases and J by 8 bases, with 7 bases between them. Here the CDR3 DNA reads TGTGCCAGTAGTATTGCTGCGGAAAAACTGTTTTTT. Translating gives CASSIAAEKLFF.

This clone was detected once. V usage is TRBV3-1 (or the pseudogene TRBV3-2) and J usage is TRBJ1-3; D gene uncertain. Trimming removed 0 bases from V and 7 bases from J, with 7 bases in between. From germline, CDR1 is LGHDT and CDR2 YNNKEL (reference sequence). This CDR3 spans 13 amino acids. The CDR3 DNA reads TGTGCCAGCAGCCAAGATTGGGAGAACACCATATATTTT. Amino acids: CASSQDWENTIYF.

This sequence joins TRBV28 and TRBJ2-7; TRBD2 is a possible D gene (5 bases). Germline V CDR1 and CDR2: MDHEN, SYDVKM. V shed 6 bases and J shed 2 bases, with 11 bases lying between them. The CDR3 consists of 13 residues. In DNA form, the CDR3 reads TGTGCCAGCAGCCTAGCAGCCCCCTACGAGCAGTACTTC. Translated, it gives CASSLAAPYEQYF.